Below, 10 T cell receptor beta chains from the same sample are listed, as sequenced in a study of cytomegalovirus exposure and HLA in healthy donors (dated 2017 in TCRdb). The library was produced with the immunoSEQ multiplex PCR assay. For the multiplex PCR, a mixture combining 60 forward primers for TCR Vbeta segments and 13 reverse primers for TCR Jbeta segments was used. Not all clones reach the TCRdb copy of this immuneACCESS table, which keeps in-frame sequences only. Checked studies attribute under half of the gap to unresolved V genes and leave the rest unexplained. This sample has some 150,000 clones in its table, and 70% to 85% of those were observed once. Together, the top ten hold 1.9% of the sample. Source material: PBMCs. These receptors were obtained from a woman in her thirties or forties in good health and CMV-seronegative.

The chain combines TRBV4-3 with TRBJ2-1; 9 nucleotides match TRBD2. Germline CDR1 LGHNA, CDR2 YSLEER. Trimming at V came to 1 base and at J to 7 bases, leaving 8 bases not matched to a gene. The CDR3 sequence is 16 residues long. The CDR3 region has the DNA TGCGCCAGCAGCCAAGCGCTAGCGGGGTCGGGTAATGAGCAGTTCTTC. It is translated as CASSQALAGSGNEQFF.

This clone was found a few times. The rearrangement links TRBV6-5 to TRBJ1-2, with D unresolved. CDR1 is MNHEY, CDR2 SVGAGI, per germline. Trimming took 7 bases from V and 0 from J, leaving 6 bases between them. The CDR3 has 12 amino acids. The CDR3 sequence is CASTAANYGYTF. The CDR3, as DNA: TGTGCCAGCACTGCAGCTAACTATGGCTACACCTTC.

The gene calls are TRBV25-1 and TRBJ1-1; tentatively, D is TRBD1 (6 bases). The CDR3 covers 11 residues. V lost 4 bases and J 12 bases, leaving 12 bases between the germline ends. Per the germline V gene, CDR1 is MGHDK and CDR2 is SYGVNS. This chain's CDR3 is CASSGGHWTFF. The CDR3 DNA sequence: TGTGCCAGCAGTGGGGGACATTGGACTTTCTTT.

The gene calls are TRBV27 and TRBJ1-1; D is perhaps TRBD1 (5 bases). The CDR3 contains 11 residues. V lost 5 bases and J lost 8, with 9 bases in between. Germline CDR1 MNHEY, CDR2 SMNVEV (reference sequence). The CDR3 loop reads CASSTGAEAFF. The DNA of the CDR3 is TGTGCCAGCAGTACTGGGGCAGAAGCTTTCTTT.

The chain joins TRBV4-2 to TRBJ2-3; 10 bases line up with TRBD1. The CDR3 runs 15 residues. V shed 4 bases, J shed 3 bases, and the junction held 4 bases outside the gene matches. CDR1 and CDR2 (germline): LGHNA, YNFKEQ. CDR3 DNA: TGTGCCAGCAGCCGACCGGGACAGGGGACAGATACGCAGTATTTT. Translation gives CASSRPGQGTDTQYF.

The chain links TRBV7-3 to TRBJ2-5, with D possibly matching TRBD2 (5 bases). This CDR3 spans 13 amino acids. V was clipped by 2 bases and J by 4 bases, with 8 bases between them. Per the germline V gene, CDR1 is SGHTA and CDR2 is FQGTGA. CDR3: CASSLSGGETQYF. The CDR3 DNA reads TGTGCCAGCAGCTTATCAGGAGGAGAGACCCAGTACTTC.

This clone occurred once. The genes are TRBV6-6 and TRBJ2-1, with 12 bases fitting TRBD2. The CDR3 has 16 amino acids. Trimming removed 5 bases from V and 4 bases from J; junction bases left unmatched: 6. CDR1 and CDR2 from the germline V gene are MNHNY and SVGAGI (reference sequence). In DNA form, the CDR3 reads TGTGCCAGCAGTACTTATGGACTAGCGGGATACAATGAGCAGTTCTTC. Translation: CASSTYGLAGYNEQFF.

V gene TRBV27 combines with J gene TRBJ1-5; weak D call: TRBD1 (6 bases). The CDR3 covers 17 residues. Trimming removed 6 bases from V and 2 bases from J, with 20 bases in between. Looked up from germline, CDR1 is MNHEY and CDR2 is SMNVEV (reference sequence). The CDR3 bases are TGTGCCAGCAGCTCCGGGACATCGGCTTTCGGCAATCAGCCCCAGCATTTT. Translated, it gives CASSSGTSAFGNQPQHF.

The CDR3 reads CASLGTSVNEQFF. CDR3 DNA sequence: TGTGCCAGCCTCGGGACTAGTGTCAATGAGCAGTTCTTC. This rearrangement joins TRBV6-1 to TRBJ2-1; 8 nucleotides match TRBD2. CDR1 is MNHNS and CDR2 is SASEGT in the germline V gene. The J segment lost 6 bases and the V segment lost 8 bases, leaving 6 bases of the junction unmatched. This CDR3 has 13 residues.

This clone was recorded a few times. This chain uses TRBV7-2 with TRBJ1-2; 7 nucleotides align to TRBD1. This CDR3 has 15 residues. Germline-derived CDR1 and CDR2 are SGHTA and FQGNSA. The V and J ends lost 5 bases and 8 bases, in that order; junction bases with no gene match: 14. CDR3 DNA: TGTGCCAGCAGCCCTCAGGGGGGTGGAGTGAAGGGCTACACCTTC. Amino acids: CASSPQGGGVKGYTF. Full variable domain (outside the CDR3, taken from reference TRBV7-2 and TRBJ1-2): GAGVSQSPSNKVTEKGKDVELRCDPISGHTALYWYRQSLGQGLEFLIYFQGNSAPDKSGLPSDRFSAERTGGSVSTLTIQRTQQEDSAVYLCASSPQGGGVKGYTFGSGTRLTVV.